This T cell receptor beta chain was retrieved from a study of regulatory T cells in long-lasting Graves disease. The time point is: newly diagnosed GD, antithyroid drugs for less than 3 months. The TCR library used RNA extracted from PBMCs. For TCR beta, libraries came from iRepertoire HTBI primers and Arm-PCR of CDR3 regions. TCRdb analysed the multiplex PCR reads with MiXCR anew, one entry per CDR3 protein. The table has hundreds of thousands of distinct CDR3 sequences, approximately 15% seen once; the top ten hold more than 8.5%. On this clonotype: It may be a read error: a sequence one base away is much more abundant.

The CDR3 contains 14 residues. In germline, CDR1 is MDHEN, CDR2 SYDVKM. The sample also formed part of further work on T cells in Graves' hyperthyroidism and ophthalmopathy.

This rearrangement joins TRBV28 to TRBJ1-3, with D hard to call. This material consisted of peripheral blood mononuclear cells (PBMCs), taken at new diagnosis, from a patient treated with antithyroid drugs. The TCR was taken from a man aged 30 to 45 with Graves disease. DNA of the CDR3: TGTGCCAGCACCCTACGGAGGTCTGGAAACACCATGTATTTT. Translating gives CASTLRRSGNTMYF.